This T cell receptor (beta chain) is from a study of shared T cell receptors in the human thymus. Sequencing was performed with immunoSEQ multiplex PCR; in TCRdb, only in-frame clones are kept and a portion is missing. The profile shows 500,000 to 850,000 clones, about 90% of them singletons. This same sample was also part of a study on human thymus T cells. In that study: Serving as donors were healthy Finnish infants, each of whom was having open corrective surgery for congenital heart defects.

Sequenced sample: thymocytes. The clonotype comes from a boy under three years old with a congenital heart defect.

Here the CDR3 DNA reads TGTGCCAGCAGTGCCCAGGGCAATGAGCAGTTCTTC. Its translation is CASSAQGNEQFF. This chain joins TRBV6-1 and TRBJ2-1; perhaps TRBD1 as D (5 bases). The CDR3 contains 12 residues. CDR1 and CDR2 from the germline V gene are MNHNS and SASEGT. V was trimmed by 4 bases and J by 6 bases, leaving 7 bases between them.